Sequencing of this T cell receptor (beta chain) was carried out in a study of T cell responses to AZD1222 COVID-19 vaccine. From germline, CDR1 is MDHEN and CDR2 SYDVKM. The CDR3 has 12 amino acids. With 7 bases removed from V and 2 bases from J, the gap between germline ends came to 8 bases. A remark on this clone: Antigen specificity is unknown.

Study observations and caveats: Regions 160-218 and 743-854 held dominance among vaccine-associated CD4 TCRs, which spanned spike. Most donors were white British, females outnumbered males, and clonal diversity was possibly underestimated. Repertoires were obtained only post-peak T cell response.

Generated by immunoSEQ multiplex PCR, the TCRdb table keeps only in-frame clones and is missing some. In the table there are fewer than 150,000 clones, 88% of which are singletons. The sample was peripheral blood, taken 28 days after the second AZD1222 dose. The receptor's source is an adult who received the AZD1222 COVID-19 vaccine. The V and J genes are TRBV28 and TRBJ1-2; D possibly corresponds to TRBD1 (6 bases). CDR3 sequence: CASTQGNYGYTF. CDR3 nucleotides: TGTGCCAGCACCCAGGGGAACTATGGCTACACCTTC.